Given below is one TCR beta chain in context. These data come from a study of blood T cell repertoires in COVID-19. Study information: Whether acute or convalescent, the COVID-19 samples came from the United States, Italy and Spain. PBMCs, B-cell-depleted T cells, or T cells provided the cDNA or gDNA that made up the material.

V dropped 5 bases and J dropped 2; count of bases not matched to a gene: 4. The CDR3 spans 14 residues. Germline loops: CDR1 SGHTA, CDR2 FQGTGA. As originally analysed: How many nucleated cells were present was estimated from reference gene primer amplification. Profiling relied on immunoSEQ multiplex PCR, and the TCRdb table lists in-frame clones only, not all of them. The V and J calls and clone size were taken over from that table, and D and trimming were inferred from the DNA. The repertoire consists of 200,000 to 300,000 clones, with 85% to 90% occurring once and the leading ten covering 5.5% to 6.5%.

The source material was peripheral blood. The chain links TRBV7-3 to TRBJ2-3; TRBD2 matches 7 bases. This clonotype was sampled from a man aged 55 to 70 with acute or convalescent COVID-19. The CDR3 coding sequence is TGTGCCAGCAGCCCCAGGGACTACACAGATACGCAGTATTTT. Protein product: CASSPRDYTDTQYF.